Shown below are 18 T cell receptor beta chains from a single sample sequenced in a study of shared clonotypes between healthy human individuals. Produced via immunoSEQ multiplex PCR; TCRdb's table is partial and in-frame only. This repertoire shows about 2.4 million clones, 93% found once; its top ten account for about 0.39%. The specimen was naive CD4+ T cells from PBMCs. As to subset: CD45RA+ positively selected. The receptor set was obtained from a man in his late teens or twenties in good health. Some clones in this sample may be carry-over from other donors' samples.

The V call is TRBV5-1, the J call TRBJ1-4; 7 nucleotides match TRBD1. V was pared by 3 bases and J by 2 bases, with 4 bases of the junction left unmatched. CDR1 is SGHRS and CDR2 is YFSETQ in the germline V gene. This CDR3 is built from 15 residues. The CDR3 region has the DNA TGCGCCAGCAGCTCACCGGGACAGACTAATGAAAAACTGTTTTTT. This sequence encodes CASSSPGQTNEKLFF.

V gene TRBV10-3 combines with J gene TRBJ2-5; D perhaps matches TRBD1 (7 bases). CDR1 is ENHRY, CDR2 SYGVKD, per germline. The ends were cut back, 0 bases at V and 11 bases at J, with 22 bases in the middle. This CDR3 spans 16 amino acids. The CDR3 DNA reads TGTGCCATCAGTGAGTCAGGTGCGGACAGGAGGGCCCCGCAGTACTTC. Its protein is CAISESGADRRAPQYF.

This clone has a handful of counts. V is TRBV4-1 and J is TRBJ1-1; D is unresolved. This CDR3 is 14 amino acids long. V lost 2 bases, J lost 1 base, and 8 bases lay in between. CDR1 and CDR2 from the germline V gene are MGHRA and YSYEKL. The DNA of the CDR3 is TGCGCCAGCAGCCAACCGGCCAGGAACACTGAAGCTTTCTTT. Protein: CASSQPARNTEAFF.

The chain combines TRBV6-1 with TRBJ2-1; the D is unclear. Germline-derived CDR1 and CDR2 are MNHNS and SASEGT. The CDR3 extends over 11 amino acids. V lost 5 bases to trimming and J lost 11 bases, with 10 bases between them. The CDR3 loop reads CASSSPLQQFF. The CDR3 DNA sequence: TGTGCCAGCAGTTCCCCTCTGCAGCAGTTCTTC.

The chain combines TRBV18 with TRBJ2-3; 9 nucleotides agree with TRBD2. V lost 3 bases to trimming and J lost 1 base; unmatched junction nucleotides: 5. The CDR3 consists of 16 residues. Looked up from germline, CDR1 is KGHSH and CDR2 is LQKENI. The CDR3 sequence is CASSPGSGRGTDTQYF. The CDR3 nucleotides read TGTGCCAGCTCACCCGGTAGCGGGAGAGGCACAGATACGCAGTATTTT.

The chain couples TRBV18 to TRBJ2-1; D remains unclear. This CDR3 contains 15 residues. In germline, CDR1 is KGHSH, CDR2 LQKENI. Trimming took off 6 bases at V and 4 bases at J, with 16 bases between the two ends. CDR3 coding DNA: TGTGCCAGCTCCCCTTACCGGGCCCAATACAATGAGCAGTTCTTC. It translates to CASSPYRAQYNEQFF.

V gene TRBV6-5 combines with J gene TRBJ2-3; 14 bases agree with TRBD2. The trim removed 2 bases at V and 5 bases at J, leaving 0 bases unmatched. CDR3 length: 15 amino acids. Germline lookup yields CDR1 MNHEY and CDR2 SVGAGI. The CDR3 reads CASSYGTSGRDTQYF. Written as DNA, the CDR3 is TGTGCCAGCAGTTACGGGACTAGCGGGAGAGATACGCAGTATTTT.

The chain carries TRBV4-3 and TRBJ2-3, with D possibly called TRBD1 or TRBD2 (5 bases each). Germline V gene data show CDR1 as LGHNA and CDR2 as YSLEER. Trimming pared 3 bases from V and 0 bases from J, leaving 10 bases between. The CDR3 has 15 residues. This CDR3 reads CASSQGRVSTDTQYF. The DNA for the CDR3 is TGCGCCAGCAGCCAGGGACGAGTCAGCACAGATACGCAGTATTTT.

The chain has TRBV4-2 and TRBJ2-3; D could derive from TRBD1 or TRBD2 (5 bases each). CDR3 length equals 16 residues. The germline V gene has CDR1 LGHNA and CDR2 YNFKEQ. V was pared by 4 bases and J by 0 bases, with 14 bases between. CDR3 sequence: CASSRDEGISTDTQYF. The DNA of the CDR3 is TGTGCCAGCAGCCGAGATGAGGGGATCAGCACAGATACGCAGTATTTT.

CDR3 region: CASLRQGVAGTEAFF. The CDR3 region has the DNA TGTGCCAGCTTACGACAGGGGGTGGCGGGCACTGAAGCTTTCTTT. This sequence joins TRBV18 and TRBJ1-1; 9 nucleotides agree with TRBD1. Germline V gene lookup returns CDR1 KGHSH and CDR2 LQKENI. V dropped 7 bases and J dropped 4; count of bases not matched to a gene: 10. The CDR3 covers 15 residues.

This clone was seen more than once but under ten times. The chain uses TRBV7-2 and TRBJ2-7, with 7 bases matching TRBD1. The J segment lost 7 bases and the V segment lost 2 bases, leaving 2 bases of the junction unmatched. There are 12 residues in the CDR3. Germline V gene lookup returns CDR1 SGHTA and CDR2 FQGNSA. The CDR3 reads CASSLTGEEQYF. In DNA, the CDR3 is TGTGCCAGCAGCTTAACAGGGGAAGAGCAGTACTTC.

In this sample, this clone turned up a few times. Additional DNA sequences in this sample encode the identical CDR3. The gene calls are TRBV19 and TRBJ1-1; D ambiguous. Germline V gene sequence: CDR1 LNHDA, CDR2 SQIVND (reference sequence). The CDR3 totals 12 residues. Deletions cut 6 bases from V and 0 bases from J, with 5 bases between. In DNA, the CDR3 is TGTGCCAGTAGCCACTTGAACACTGAAGCTTTCTTT. Its protein is CASSHLNTEAFF. Full variable domain (outside the CDR3, taken from reference TRBV19 and TRBJ1-1): DGGITQSPKYLFRKEGQNVTLSCEQNLNHDAMYWYRQDPGQGLRLIYYSQIVNDFQKGDIAEGYSVSREKKESFPLTVTSAQKNPTAFYLCASSHLNTEAFFGQGTRLTVV.

This clone was observed a single time. The chain has TRBV28 and TRBJ1-5, with a possible D match to TRBD1 (5 bases). V was shortened by 10 bases and J by 5 bases, with 18 bases between the two germline ends. Germline CDR1 reads MDHEN; CDR2 reads SYDVKM. The CDR3 covers 14 residues. The CDR3 sequence: CATLSGAADQPQHF. CDR3 nucleotide sequence: TGTGCCACCTTGTCTGGGGCGGCGGATCAGCCCCAGCATTTT.

The chain carries TRBV7-3 and TRBJ2-7; 7 positions match TRBD2. The germline V gene encodes CDR1 SGHTA and CDR2 FQGTGA. This CDR3 spans 19 amino acids. Trimming at V came to 4 bases and at J to 4 bases, leaving 22 bases not matched to a gene. The CDR3 DNA is TGTGCCAGCAGCTCGCCGAGGGCCACAACTGGGGGGGATAGGTACGAGCAGTACTTC. Protein product: CASSSPRATTGGDRYEQYF.

The chain's CDR3 is CASSRAGGGPDTQYF. In nucleotides, the CDR3 is TGTGCCAGCAGCAGAGCGGGAGGTGGGCCAGATACGCAGTATTTT. The chain employs TRBV7-9 and TRBJ2-3, with 9 bases that match TRBD2. CDR1 is SEHNR, CDR2 FQNEAQ, per germline (reference sequence). V lost 5 bases to trimming and J lost 4 bases; unmatched junction nucleotides: 7. The CDR3 runs 15 residues. The full variable domain, rest sourced from reference TRBV7-9 and TRBJ2-3, is DTGVSQNPRHKITKRGQNVTFRCDPISEHNRLYWYRQTLGQGPEFLTYFQNEAQLEKSRLLSDRFSAERPKGSFSTLEIQRTEQGDSAMYLCASSRAGGGPDTQYFGPGTRLTVL.

The chain combines TRBV4-1 with TRBJ2-5; D might be TRBD1 (5 bases). The J call may be incorrect, as the DNA end agrees better with TRBJ2-7. The CDR3 totals 16 residues. Germline V gene data show CDR1 as MGHRA and CDR2 as YSYEKL. CDR3 sequence reads: CASSQDVTRASYEQYF. For the CDR3, the DNA is TGCGCCAGCAGCCAAGATGTTACCAGGGCCTCCTACGAGCAGTACTTC.

The chain links TRBV18 to TRBJ2-2; D perhaps matches TRBD2 (6 bases). The V gene lost 3 bases and the J gene lost 4 bases, with 21 bases spanning the gap. The CDR3 covers 18 residues. From germline, CDR1 is KGHSH and CDR2 LQKENI. CDR3 nucleotide sequence: TGTGCCAGCTCACCGCCCCGATTCGCGGGGTCGCTCACCGGGGAGCTGTTTTTT. As protein: CASSPPRFAGSLTGELFF.

CDR3 region: CASSRRTGKSGANVLTF. DNA for the CDR3: TGTGCCAGTAGTAGGAGGACAGGCAAATCTGGGGCCAACGTCCTGACTTTC. The chain joins TRBV19 to TRBJ2-6, with 7 bases lining up with TRBD1. The junction had 7 bases not matched to a gene; V was cut back by 4 bases and J by 1 base. Per germline, CDR1 LNHDA and CDR2 SQIVND (reference sequence). The CDR3 covers 17 residues.